Shown below are 32 T cell receptor beta chains from a single sample sequenced in a study of cytomegalovirus exposure and HLA in healthy donors. Amplification used 60 Vbeta primers and 13 Jbeta primers. The repertoire was sequenced with immunoSEQ multiplex PCR; TCRdb's copy has only in-frame clones and lacks some. This table holds some 130,000 clones, around three quarters found once. Sequencing was carried out using PBMCs. Source of these receptors: a middle-aged man in good health and CMV-seronegative.

This chain joins TRBV7-8 and TRBJ2-7; 8 bases fit TRBD2. Per germline, CDR1 SGHVS and CDR2 FQNEAQ. J lost 1 base, V lost 4 bases, and 3 bases had no gene match. The CDR3 length is 14 residues. CDR3 sequence: CASSSVAGSYEQYF. CDR3 DNA sequence: TGTGCCAGCAGCTCAGTAGCGGGATCCTACGAGCAGTACTTC.

The gene calls are TRBV5-8 and TRBJ1-4; 8 bases are a match to TRBD1. Per the germline V gene, CDR1 is SGHTS and CDR2 is YDEGEE. J was trimmed by 3 bases and V by 0 bases; bases with no gene match: 4. This CDR3 comprises 16 residues. The CDR3 region is CASSLGRGRSNEKLFF. The CDR3 region has the DNA TGTGCCAGCAGCTTGGGCAGGGGGCGTTCTAATGAAAAACTGTTTTTT. Complete variable domain (other parts from reference TRBV5-8 and TRBJ1-4): EAGVTQSPTHLIKTRGQQATLRCSPISGHTSVYWYQQALGLGLQFLLWYDEGEERNRGNFPPRFSGRQFPNYSSELNVNALELEDSALYLCASSLGRGRSNEKLFFGSGTQLSVL.

The J gene is TRBJ1-5, the V gene TRBV19; no clear D gene. The germline CDR1 and CDR2 sequences are LNHDA and SQIVND (reference sequence). The CDR3 sequence is 13 residues long. Deletions cut 4 bases from V and 4 bases from J, with 8 bases between. The CDR3 coding sequence is TGTGCCAGTAGTAGGTCAGGTAATCAGCCCCAGCATTTT. Translation gives CASSRSGNQPQHF.

This clone was recorded many times. CDR3 coding DNA: TGCGCCAGCAGCCCAGGGACTAGCGGGAGAAGTGAGCAGTTCTTC. This sequence encodes CASSPGTSGRSEQFF. The chain couples TRBV5-1 to TRBJ2-1; 14 nucleotides line up with TRBD2. Germline V gene sequence: CDR1 SGHRS, CDR2 YFSETQ. CDR3 length: 15 amino acids. J gave up 9 bases and V 4 bases, and 6 bases lay outside the gene matches.

This clone was detected once. The rearrangement links TRBV6-5 to TRBJ1-1, with 7 bases lining up with TRBD1. CDR1 is MNHEY and CDR2 is SVGAGI in the germline V gene. V trimming: 8 bases; J trimming: 3 bases; junction bases outside the gene matches: 3. The CDR3 is 12 residues long. Here the CDR3 DNA reads TGTGCCAGCCGAACAGGGGACACTGAAGCTTTCTTT. The encoded protein is CASRTGDTEAFF.

The chain joins TRBV9 to TRBJ2-1; 8 nucleotides line up with TRBD2. The germline CDR1 and CDR2 sequences are SGDLS and YYNGEE. CDR3 length: 15 residues. Trimming cost V 0 bases and J 6 bases; bases outside gene matches: 5. The DNA of the CDR3 is TGTGCCAGCAGCGTAGGGGAGCGGGAGTCCAATGAGCAGTTCTTC. Translated, it gives CASSVGERESNEQFF.

V gene TRBV7-9 combines with J gene TRBJ1-5; D gene unclear. The CDR3 has 13 residues. Germline V gives CDR1 SEHNR, CDR2 FQNEAQ (reference sequence). The V gene lost 5 bases and the J gene lost 6 bases, with 11 bases spanning the gap. Here the CDR3 DNA reads TGTGCCAGCAGCCCCCTCAAGAGTCAGCCCCAGCATTTT. Amino acid sequence: CASSPLKSQPQHF.

The genes are TRBV9 and TRBJ2-3, with a weak D call TRBD2 (7 bases). The V end was cut by 0 bases, the J end by 3 bases, with 14 bases between. Germline CDR1 reads SGDLS; CDR2 reads YYNGEE. The CDR3 spans 16 residues. In DNA, the CDR3 is TGTGCCAGCAGCGTAGTAGGGGGGGCCCTAACAGATACGCAGTATTTT. Translating it yields CASSVVGGALTDTQYF.

This clone was detected only a few times. The gene calls are TRBV4-3 and TRBJ1-2, with D perhaps TRBD1 (6 bases). With 1 base removed from V and 2 bases from J, the gap between germline ends came to 11 bases. Per the germline V gene, CDR1 is LGHNA and CDR2 is YSLEER. The CDR3 spans 15 residues. CDR3 sequence reads: CASSQVTGPNYGYTF. Written as DNA, the CDR3 is TGCGCCAGCAGCCAAGTAACAGGGCCCAACTATGGCTACACCTTC.

The rearrangement links TRBV28 to TRBJ2-5; 11 bases are shared with TRBD1. The length of the CDR3 is 15 residues. Germline assignment: CDR1 MDHEN and CDR2 SYDVKM. V dropped 1 base and J dropped 6; count of bases not matched to a gene: 4. The CDR3 DNA is TGTGCCAGCAGTTTATCGGACAGGGGGCGACAGACCCAGTACTTC. Translation gives CASSLSDRGRQTQYF. The variable domain in full, with the rest retrieved from reference TRBV28 and TRBJ2-5, is DVKVTQSSRYLVKRTGEKVFLECVQDMDHENMFWYRQDPGLGLRLIYFSYDVKMKEKGDIPEGYSVSREKKERFSLILESASTNQTSMYLCASSLSDRGRQTQYFGPGTRLLVL.

As regards this clone: Other DNA sequences from this sample encode an identical CDR3 as well. This chain joins TRBV6-5 and TRBJ1-1; a possible D gene is TRBD1 (5 bases). Looked up from germline, CDR1 is MNHEY and CDR2 is SVGAGI. CDR3 length: 13 amino acids. V lost 2 bases and J 3 bases, leaving 7 bases between the germline ends. CDR3 sequence: CASSYGGDTEAFF. In DNA, the CDR3 is TGTGCCAGCAGTTACGGAGGGGACACTGAAGCTTTCTTT.

The chain combines TRBV9 with TRBJ2-1, with D perhaps matching TRBD2 (6 bases). The CDR3 length is 16 residues. CDR1 is SGDLS, CDR2 YYNGEE, per germline. Trimming stripped 2 bases from V and 4 bases from J, with 16 bases between. This chain's CDR3 is CASSVYWEEGYNEQFF. The CDR3 DNA sequence: TGTGCCAGCAGCGTTTATTGGGAGGAAGGGTACAATGAGCAGTTCTTC.

This sequence joins TRBV7-9 and TRBJ2-7; tentatively, D is TRBD1 (5 bases). The CDR3 is made up of 15 amino acids. Trimming took off 2 bases at V and 3 bases at J, with 14 bases between the two ends. CDR1 is SEHNR, CDR2 FQNEAQ, per germline (reference sequence). CDR3 sequence: CASSLQGRGGYEQYF. DNA for the CDR3: TGTGCCAGCAGCTTACAGGGCCGTGGTGGCTACGAGCAGTACTTC. Full variable domain (rest looked up from reference TRBV7-9 and TRBJ2-7): DTGVSQNPRHKITKRGQNVTFRCDPISEHNRLYWYRQTLGQGPEFLTYFQNEAQLEKSRLLSDRFSAERPKGSFSTLEIQRTEQGDSAMYLCASSLQGRGGYEQYFGPGTRLTVT.

In its sample, this clone was seen once. The gene calls are TRBV1 and TRBJ1-2; the D segment call TRBD1 is taken from the table without a DNA check. TRBV1 is shown as a pseudogene. The CDR3 is 13 residues long. CDR3 nucleotides: TGCACCAGCAGCCGGTTAGGGGGCCGCGGCTACACCTTC. Translating gives CTSSRLGGRGYTF.

The J gene is TRBJ2-1, the V gene TRBV11-1; the match to TRBD2 covers 7 bases. The CDR3 has 18 residues. The V segment lost 7 bases and the J segment 1 base; nucleotides outside the gene matches: 16. CDR1 SGHAT and CDR2 FQDESV come from the germline V gene (reference sequence). Here the CDR3 DNA reads TGTGCCAGCACCCCACGGTTCGGCGGGAGAGGTTCCTACAATGAGCAGTTCTTC. This translates into CASTPRFGGRGSYNEQFF.

This chain connects TRBV19 to TRBJ1-1; D is possibly TRBD1 (5 bases). The V gene lost 5 bases and the J gene lost 1 base, with 20 bases spanning the gap. Per the germline V gene, CDR1 is LNHDA and CDR2 is SQIVND (reference sequence). This CDR3 has 17 amino acids. CDR3 coding DNA: TGTGCCAGTAGTCGGGGGGGAGGGGAACTGGGGAACACTGAAGCTTTCTTT. Its translation is CASSRGGGELGNTEAFF.

This clone was counted once. This chain uses TRBV29-1 with TRBJ2-5, with 13 bases that match TRBD2. The CDR3 runs 18 residues. Germline V gene sequence: CDR1 SQVTM, CDR2 ANQGSEA. V shed 1 base, J shed 5 bases, and the junction held 13 bases outside the gene matches. The CDR3 nucleotides read TGCAGCGTTGAAGGGATGAGACTAGCGGGAGGTTTGGGGGAGACCCAGTACTTC. Amino acid sequence: CSVEGMRLAGGLGETQYF. Filled out from reference TRBV29-1 and TRBJ2-5, the complete variable domain reads SAVISQKPSRDICQRGTSLTIQCQVDSQVTMMFWYRQQPGQSLTLIATANQGSEATYESGFVIDKFPISRPNLTFSTLTVSNMSPEDSSIYLCSVEGMRLAGGLGETQYFGPGTRLLVL.

This chain connects TRBV10-3 to TRBJ1-2, with TRBD1 identical over 7 bases. This CDR3 is 14 amino acids long. V shed 6 bases and J 5 bases; nucleotides not matched to a gene: 9. CDR1 and CDR2 from the germline V gene are ENHRY and SYGVKD. In DNA form, the CDR3 reads TGTGCCATCAGGGAAACAGGGGCGAGTTATGGCTACACCTTC. Translating gives CAIRETGASYGYTF.

This clone was counted between two and nine times. The V call is TRBV4-1, the J call TRBJ1-3, with D unresolved. There are 15 residues in the CDR3. Germline CDR1 reads MGHRA; CDR2 reads YSYEKL. Trimming shortened V by 6 bases and J by 0 bases, and 12 bases separated the two germline ends. The CDR3: CASRTTVNSGNTIYF. CDR3 nucleotides: TGCGCCAGCAGAACCACGGTTAACTCTGGAAACACCATATATTTT.

CDR3 amino acids: CASSEGQRAFF. The CDR3 DNA is TGTGCCAGCAGTGAGGGACAAAGAGCTTTCTTT. The chain has TRBV28 and TRBJ1-1; a weak D match, TRBD1 (6 bases). Deletions cut 5 bases from V and 10 bases from J, with 11 bases between. The CDR3 has 11 amino acids. From germline, CDR1 is MDHEN and CDR2 SYDVKM.

This chain joins TRBV28 and TRBJ1-5; D is unclear. The CDR3 is 14 residues long. Trimming cost V 6 bases and J 2 bases, with 11 bases left between them. Germline V gene sequence: CDR1 MDHEN, CDR2 SYDVKM. This CDR3 reads CASRSGSGNQPQHF. The CDR3 coding sequence is TGTGCCAGCAGGAGCGGGTCGGGCAATCAGCCCCAGCATTTT.

The chain combines TRBV6-1 with TRBJ2-1; 11 bases agree with TRBD2. V gave up 2 bases and J gave up 9 bases; unmatched junction bases: 6. The CDR3 runs 15 residues. The V gene's germline CDR1 is MNHNS and CDR2 SASEGT. The CDR3 loop reads CASSELAGGLGEQFF. CDR3 nucleotide sequence: TGTGCCAGCAGTGAATTAGCGGGGGGGCTGGGTGAGCAGTTCTTC.

V is TRBV9 and J is TRBJ2-5, with D tentatively TRBD2 (5 bases). From germline, CDR1 is SGDLS and CDR2 YYNGEE. V was pared by 10 bases and J by 5 bases, with 9 bases between. The CDR3 is 10 residues long. CDR3 loop: CASGGETQYF. The DNA of the CDR3 is TGTGCCTCAGGCGGGGAGACCCAGTACTTC. Full variable domain (missing parts from reference TRBV9 and TRBJ2-5): DSGVTQTPKHLITATGQRVTLRCSPRSGDLSVYWYQQSLDQGLQFLIQYYNGEERAKGNILERFSAQQFPDLHSELNLSSLELGDSALYFCASGGETQYFGPGTRLLVL.

This clone appeared a few times. The J gene is TRBJ2-7, the V gene TRBV29-1; 11 bases map to TRBD1. V dropped 3 bases and J dropped 4; count of bases not matched to a gene: 2. Germline CDR1 is SQVTM and CDR2 is ANQGSEA. The CDR3 sequence is 13 residues long. CDR3 coding DNA: TGCAGCGTTGACGGGACAGGGGGTTACGAGCAGTACTTC. Translating gives CSVDGTGGYEQYF.

This rearrangement joins TRBV18 to TRBJ1-2, with 9 bases identical to TRBD1. Trimming cost V 1 base and J 3 bases; bases outside gene matches: 6. This CDR3 is built from 16 residues. Per germline, CDR1 KGHSH and CDR2 LQKENI. Here the CDR3 reads CASSPQSRQGDYGYTF. CDR3 nucleotide sequence: TGTGCCAGCTCACCACAGAGCCGACAGGGGGACTATGGCTACACCTTC.

J is TRBJ1-2 and V is TRBV30; D is perhaps TRBD1 (5 bases). The V end lost 1 base, the J end lost 1 base, and 7 bases lay between the germline ends. Germline V lookup: CDR1 GTSNPN, CDR2 SVGIG (reference sequence). This CDR3 has 13 residues. The CDR3 sequence is CAWSDGGNYGYTF. DNA of the CDR3: TGTGCCTGGAGTGACGGGGGTAACTATGGCTACACCTTC.

This clone was seen only a few times. The chain couples TRBV9 to TRBJ1-1, with unresolved D. This CDR3 spans 15 amino acids. In germline, CDR1 is SGDLS, CDR2 YYNGEE. Trimming removed 3 bases from V and 4 bases from J, with 16 bases in between. CDR3 sequence reads: CASSGNSGWGTEAFF. The CDR3 bases are TGTGCCAGCAGCGGAAACAGCGGTTGGGGCACTGAAGCTTTCTTT.

This chain connects TRBV7-7 to TRBJ2-7; 11 positions agree with TRBD2. The CDR3 is made up of 15 amino acids. Germline V gene lookup returns CDR1 SSHAT and CDR2 FNYEAQ (reference sequence). Germline trimming cut 5 bases from V and 5 bases from J; bases unmatched to any gene: 8. CDR3 sequence reads: CASSPRPSGRNEQYF. CDR3 coding DNA: TGTGCCAGCAGCCCCCGCCCTAGCGGGAGGAACGAGCAGTACTTC.

This chain links TRBV9 with TRBJ2-3, with D maybe TRBD1 (5 bases). The CDR3 spans 16 residues. Trimming took 3 bases from V and 1 from J, leaving 15 bases between them. Germline loops: CDR1 SGDLS, CDR2 YYNGEE. In DNA form, the CDR3 reads TGTGCCAGCAGCGAGGGGCAGGGTTTAGGCACAGATACGCAGTATTTT. Translation: CASSEGQGLGTDTQYF.

This clone occurred a few times. The chain carries TRBV30 and TRBJ2-3, with 8 bases aligning to TRBD1. This CDR3 has 14 residues. Unmatched junction bases numbered 2, after V lost 2 bases and J lost 1 base. In germline, CDR1 is GTSNPN, CDR2 SVGIG (reference sequence). The CDR3 protein is CAWSPGQGTDTQYF. For the CDR3, the DNA is TGTGCCTGGAGTCCGGGACAGGGCACAGATACGCAGTATTTT.

The chain has TRBV6-7 and TRBJ1-4; 8 bases match TRBD1. TRBV6-7 is marked as an open reading frame, function uncertain. Trimming cost V 5 bases and J 7 bases; bases outside gene matches: 9. The CDR3 is 15 residues long. The DNA for the CDR3 is TGTGCCAGCAGTGGACACAGGGGGGTTAGTGAAAAACTGTTTTTT. Translation: CASSGHRGVSEKLFF.

This clone was counted a few times. This chain uses TRBV6-9 with TRBJ1-5; weak D call: TRBD1 (5 bases). Germline-derived CDR1 and CDR2 are MNHGY and SVAAGI. The CDR3 contains 15 residues. Trimming removed 4 bases at V and 1 base at J, with 11 bases between. In DNA, the CDR3 is TGTGCCAGCAGTTTCAGGGCGGTAAGCAATCAGCCCCAGCATTTT. As protein: CASSFRAVSNQPQHF.